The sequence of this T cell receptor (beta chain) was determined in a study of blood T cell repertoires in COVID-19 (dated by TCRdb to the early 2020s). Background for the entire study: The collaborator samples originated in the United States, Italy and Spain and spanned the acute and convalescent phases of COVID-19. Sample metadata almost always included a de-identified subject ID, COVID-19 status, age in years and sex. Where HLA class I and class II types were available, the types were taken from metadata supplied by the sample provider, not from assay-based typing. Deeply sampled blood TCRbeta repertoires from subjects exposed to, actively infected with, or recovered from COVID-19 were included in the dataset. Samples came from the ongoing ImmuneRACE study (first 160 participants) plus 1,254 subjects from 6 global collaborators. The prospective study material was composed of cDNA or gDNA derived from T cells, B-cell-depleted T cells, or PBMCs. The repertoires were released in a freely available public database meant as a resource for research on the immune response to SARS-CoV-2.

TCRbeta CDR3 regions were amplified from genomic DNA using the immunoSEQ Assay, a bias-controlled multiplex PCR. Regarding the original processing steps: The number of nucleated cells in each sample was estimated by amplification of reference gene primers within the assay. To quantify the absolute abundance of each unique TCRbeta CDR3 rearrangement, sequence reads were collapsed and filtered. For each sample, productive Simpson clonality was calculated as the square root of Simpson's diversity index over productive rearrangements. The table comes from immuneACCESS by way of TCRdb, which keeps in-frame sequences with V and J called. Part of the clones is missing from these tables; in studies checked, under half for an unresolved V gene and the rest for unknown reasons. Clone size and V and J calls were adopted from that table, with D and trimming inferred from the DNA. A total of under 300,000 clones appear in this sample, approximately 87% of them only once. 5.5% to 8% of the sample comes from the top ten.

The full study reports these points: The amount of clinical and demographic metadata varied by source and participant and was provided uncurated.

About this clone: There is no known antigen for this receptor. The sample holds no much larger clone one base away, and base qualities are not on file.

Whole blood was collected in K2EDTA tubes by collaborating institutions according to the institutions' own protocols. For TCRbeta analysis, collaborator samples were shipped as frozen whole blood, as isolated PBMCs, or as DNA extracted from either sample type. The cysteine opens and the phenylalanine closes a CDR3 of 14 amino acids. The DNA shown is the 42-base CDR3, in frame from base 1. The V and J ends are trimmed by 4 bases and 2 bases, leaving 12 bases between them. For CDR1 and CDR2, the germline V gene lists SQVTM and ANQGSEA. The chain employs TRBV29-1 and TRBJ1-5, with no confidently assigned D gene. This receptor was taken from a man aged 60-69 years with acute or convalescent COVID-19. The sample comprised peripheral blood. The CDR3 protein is CSVVWARGNQPQHF. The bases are TGCAGCGTTGTTTGGGCGCGAGGCAATCAGCCCCAGCATTTT.